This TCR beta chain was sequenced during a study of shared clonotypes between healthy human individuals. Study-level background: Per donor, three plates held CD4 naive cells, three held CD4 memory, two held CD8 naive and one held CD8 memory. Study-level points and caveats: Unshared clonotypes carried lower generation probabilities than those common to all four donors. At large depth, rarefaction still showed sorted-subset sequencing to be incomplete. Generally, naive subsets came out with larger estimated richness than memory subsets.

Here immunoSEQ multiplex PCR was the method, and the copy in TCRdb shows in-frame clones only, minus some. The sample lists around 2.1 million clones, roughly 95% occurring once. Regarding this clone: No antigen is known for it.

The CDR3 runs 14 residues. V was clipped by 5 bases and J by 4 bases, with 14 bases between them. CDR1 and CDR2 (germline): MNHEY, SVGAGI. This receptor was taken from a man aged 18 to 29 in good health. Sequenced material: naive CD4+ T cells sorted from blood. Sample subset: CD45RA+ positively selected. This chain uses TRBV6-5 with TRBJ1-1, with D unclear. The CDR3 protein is CASSPPGRGTEAFF. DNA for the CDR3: TGTGCCAGCAGTCCCCCCGGGCGGGGCACTGAAGCTTTCTTT.